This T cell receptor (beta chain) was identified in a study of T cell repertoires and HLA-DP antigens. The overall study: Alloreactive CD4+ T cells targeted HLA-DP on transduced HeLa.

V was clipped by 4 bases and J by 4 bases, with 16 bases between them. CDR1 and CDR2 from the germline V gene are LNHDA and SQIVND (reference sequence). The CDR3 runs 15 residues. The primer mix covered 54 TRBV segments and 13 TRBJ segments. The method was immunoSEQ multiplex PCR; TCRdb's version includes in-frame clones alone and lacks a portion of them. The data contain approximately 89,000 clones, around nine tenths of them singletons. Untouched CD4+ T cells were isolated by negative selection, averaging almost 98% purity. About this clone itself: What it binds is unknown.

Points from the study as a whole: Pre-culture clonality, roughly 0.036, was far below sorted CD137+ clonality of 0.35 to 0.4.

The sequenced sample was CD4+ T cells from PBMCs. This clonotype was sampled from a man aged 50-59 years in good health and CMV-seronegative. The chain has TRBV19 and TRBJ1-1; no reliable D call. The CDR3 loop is CASSTSGGLTTEAFF. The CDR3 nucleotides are TGTGCCAGTAGTACCTCGGGTGGTTTAACCACTGAAGCTTTCTTT. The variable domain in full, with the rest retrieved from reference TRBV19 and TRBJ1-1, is DGGITQSPKYLFRKEGQNVTLSCEQNLNHDAMYWYRQDPGQGLRLIYYSQIVNDFQKGDIAEGYSVSREKKESFPLTVTSAQKNPTAFYLCASSTSGGLTTEAFFGQGTRLTVV.